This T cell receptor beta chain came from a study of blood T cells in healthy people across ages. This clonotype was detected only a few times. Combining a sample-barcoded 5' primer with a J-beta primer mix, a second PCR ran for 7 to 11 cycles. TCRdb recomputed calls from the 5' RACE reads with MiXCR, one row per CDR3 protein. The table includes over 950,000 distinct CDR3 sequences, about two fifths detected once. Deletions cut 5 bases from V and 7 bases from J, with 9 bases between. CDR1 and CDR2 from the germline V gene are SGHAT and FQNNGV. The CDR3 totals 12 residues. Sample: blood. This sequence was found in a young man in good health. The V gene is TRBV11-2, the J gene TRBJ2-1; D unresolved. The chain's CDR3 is CASSKGWNEQFF. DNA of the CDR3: TGTGCCAGCAGCAAGGGTTGGAATGAGCAGTTCTTC.